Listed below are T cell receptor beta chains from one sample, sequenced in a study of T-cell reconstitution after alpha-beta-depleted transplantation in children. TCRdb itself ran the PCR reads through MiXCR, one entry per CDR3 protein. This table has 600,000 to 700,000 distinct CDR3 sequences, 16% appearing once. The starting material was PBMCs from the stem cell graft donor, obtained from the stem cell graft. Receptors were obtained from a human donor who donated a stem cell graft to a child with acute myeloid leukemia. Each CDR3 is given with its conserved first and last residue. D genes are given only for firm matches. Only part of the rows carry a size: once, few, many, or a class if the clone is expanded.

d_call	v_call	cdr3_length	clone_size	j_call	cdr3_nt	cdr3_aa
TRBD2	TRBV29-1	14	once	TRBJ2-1	TGCAGCGTTGATCCCACTAGCGGGGGGTTTGAGCAGTTCTTC	CSVDPTSGGFEQFF
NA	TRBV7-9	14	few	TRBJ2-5	TGTGCCAGTTCGGGACTCAATTCACAAGAGACCCAGTACTTC	CASSGLNSQETQYF
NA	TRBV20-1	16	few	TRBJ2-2	TGCAGTGCTAGTCAACCGGGACTCGCGAACACCGGGGAGCTGTTTTTT	CSASQPGLANTGELFF
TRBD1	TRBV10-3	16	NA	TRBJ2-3	TGTGCCATCAGTGCCAGGACAGGGACTAGCACAGATACGCAGTATTTT	CAISARTGTSTDTQYF
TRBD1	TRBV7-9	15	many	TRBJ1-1	TGTGCCAGCAGCCGACAGGGGTTCGTAGACACTGAAGCTTTCTTT	CASSRQGFVDTEAFF
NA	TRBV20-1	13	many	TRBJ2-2	TGCAGTGCTAGAGGGACCGGCACCGGGGAGCTGTTTTTT	CSARGTGTGELFF
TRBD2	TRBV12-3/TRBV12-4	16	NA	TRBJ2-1	TGTGCCAGCAGTTCCGTACTAGCGGGGGAGACCAATGAGCAGTTCTTC	CASSSVLAGETNEQFF
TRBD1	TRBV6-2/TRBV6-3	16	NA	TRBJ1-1	TGTGCCAGCAGGCAAACAGGGGGGGCGACGAACACTGAAGCTTTCTTT	CASRQTGGATNTEAFF
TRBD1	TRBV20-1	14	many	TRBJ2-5	TGCAGTGCTAGATTTCGACAGGGGCAAGAGACCCAGTACTTC	CSARFRQGQETQYF
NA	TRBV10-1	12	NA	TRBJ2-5	TGCGCCAGCATGGGGGACCAAGAGACCCAGTACTTC	CASMGDQETQYF
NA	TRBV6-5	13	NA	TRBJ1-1	TGTGCCAGCAACGCAGGGATCGGCACTGAAGCTTTCTTT	CASNAGIGTEAFF
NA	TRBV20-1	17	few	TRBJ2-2	TGCAGTGCTAGGGGTGCCGGCACAGGGTGGGTCACCGGGGAGCTGTTTTTT	CSARGAGTGWVTGELFF
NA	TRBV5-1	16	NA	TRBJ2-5	TGCGCCAGCAGCCAGGATGGAGAGCCCTACGAAGAGACCCAGTACTTC	CASSQDGEPYEETQYF
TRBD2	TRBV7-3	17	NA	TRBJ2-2	TGTGCCAGCATCCAGGGGAATAGGGAAGCGGGAGCCGGGGAGCTGTTTTTT	CASIQGNREAGAGELFF
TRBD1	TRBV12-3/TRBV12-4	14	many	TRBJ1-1	TGTGCCAGCAGTTCAGGGGGCATGAACACTGAAGCTTTCTTT	CASSSGGMNTEAFF
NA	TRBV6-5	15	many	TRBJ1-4	TGTGCCAGCAGTTACGAGGGAGGCACTAATGAAAAACTGTTTTTT	CASSYEGGTNEKLFF
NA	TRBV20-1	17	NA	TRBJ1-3	TGCAGTGCTCCCGCTCAGTCCAGAAGCTTCTCTGGAAACACCATATATTTT	CSAPAQSRSFSGNTIYF
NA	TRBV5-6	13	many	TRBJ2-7	TGTGCCAGCAGCTGGACTTGGAGGGGCGAGCAGTACTTC	CASSWTWRGEQYF
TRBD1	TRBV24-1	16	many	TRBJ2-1	TGTGCCACCAGTGATTCAGGGGGACCTTCCTACAATGAGCAGTTCTTC	CATSDSGGPSYNEQFF
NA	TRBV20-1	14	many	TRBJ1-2	TGCAGTGCTAGAGGCTCGGGTTCTAACTATGGCTACACCTTC	CSARGSGSNYGYTF
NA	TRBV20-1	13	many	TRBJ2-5	TGCAGTGCTAGAGCCTGGACTTTGGAGACCCAGTACTTC	CSARAWTLETQYF
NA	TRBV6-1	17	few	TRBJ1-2	TGTGCCAGCAGTGATGGGGGACGGCGGTCAGGAAGCTATGGCTACACCTTC	CASSDGGRRSGSYGYTF
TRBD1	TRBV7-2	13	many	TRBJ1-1	TGTGCCAGCAGCTCCGGGGGGACAGGGTTGACTTTCTTT	CASSSGGTGLTFF
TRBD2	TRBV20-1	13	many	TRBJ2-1	TGCAGTGCTTTTAGCGGGGGGTCCAATGAGCAGTTCTTC	CSAFSGGSNEQFF
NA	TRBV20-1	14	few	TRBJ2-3	TGCAGTGCCACCGAGACCAGGGCGGGAGATACGCAGTATTTT	CSATETRAGDTQYF
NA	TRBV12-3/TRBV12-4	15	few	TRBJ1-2	TGTGCCAGCAGTCTTTCGGGGGGTTACTTCTATGGCTACACCTTC	CASSLSGGYFYGYTF
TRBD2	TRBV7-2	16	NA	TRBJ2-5	TGTGCCAGCAGCTTAAACGGGGGACTAGCGGGGACCGACCAGTACTTC	CASSLNGGLAGTDQYF
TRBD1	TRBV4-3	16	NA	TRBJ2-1	TGCGCCAGCAGCCATTCTACCGGGACAGCATACAATGAGCAGTTCTTC	CASSHSTGTAYNEQFF
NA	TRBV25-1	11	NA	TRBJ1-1	TGTGCCAGCAGTAAGATAAATGAAGCTTTCTTT	CASSKINEAFF
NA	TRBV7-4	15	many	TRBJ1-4	TGTGCCAGCAGCTCGGAAAGGGGGTATCATGAAAAACTGTTTTTT	CASSSERGYHEKLFF
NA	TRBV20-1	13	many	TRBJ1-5	TGCAGTGCTAGCAGGGGTAGGAATCAGCCCCAGCATTTT	CSASRGRNQPQHF
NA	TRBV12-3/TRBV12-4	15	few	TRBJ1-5	TGTGCCAGCAGTTTAGCGGGCAGTGGGAATCAGCCCCAGCATTTT	CASSLAGSGNQPQHF
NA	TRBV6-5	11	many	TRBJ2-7	TGTGCCAGTTATCAGGGCGACGAGCAGTACTTC	CASYQGDEQYF
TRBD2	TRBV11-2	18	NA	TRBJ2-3	TGTGCCAGCAGCTTACTAGCGGGGGGGCGGAACACCACAGATACGCAGTATTTT	CASSLLAGGRNTTDTQYF